Below, 21 T cell receptor beta chains from the same sample are listed, as sequenced in a study of T cell repertoires in cytomegalovirus infection. Via MiXCR, TCRdb re-called the reads, giving one row per CDR3 protein. The sample holds about 69,000 distinct CDR3 sequences, roughly 28% seen once. Their antigens remain unidentified. Source: CD8+ T cells from cultured PBMCs, taken from culture after CMV antigen stimulation. These TCRs come from a human donor in good health (CMV status not recorded). Some clones in this sample may be carry-over from other donors' samples.

This clonotype occurred many times. This chain connects TRBV7-6 to TRBJ2-2, with D unclear. The germline CDR1 and CDR2 sequences are SGHVS and FNYEAQ. CDR3 size: 13 residues. V lost 5 bases and J lost 8, with 12 bases in between. The CDR3 is CASSIDLGGELFF. The CDR3 DNA follows: TGTGCCAGCAGCATCGATCTGGGGGGGGAGCTGTTTTTT.

The chain has TRBV19 and TRBJ2-7; TRBD1 agrees at 7 bases. Trimming cost V 5 bases and J 6 bases; bases outside gene matches: 10. Germline V gene lookup returns CDR1 LNHDA and CDR2 SQIVND (reference sequence). CDR3 length: 14 residues. The CDR3 loop reads CASSDGDRVFEQYF. DNA of the CDR3: TGTGCCAGTAGTGACGGTGACAGGGTATTCGAGCAGTACTTC.

The chain employs TRBV6-6 and TRBJ2-5, with D maybe TRBD2 (7 bases). The V end lost 4 bases, the J end lost 2 bases, and 14 bases lay between the germline ends. The CDR3 contains 15 residues. Germline CDR1 reads MNHNY; CDR2 reads SVGAGI (reference sequence). The CDR3 is CASSWGGGLQETQYF. In nucleotides, the CDR3 is TGTGCCAGCAGTTGGGGGGGGGGCCTACAAGAGACCCAGTACTTC.

This clonotype was counted many times. The chain carries TRBV7-6 and TRBJ2-3, with 12 bases aligning to TRBD2. This CDR3 contains 19 residues. V shed 4 bases, J shed 0 bases, and the junction held 11 bases outside the gene matches. Germline CDR1 is SGHVS and CDR2 is FNYEAQ. The CDR3 coding sequence is TGTGCCAGCAGCTCCCGGGCGGCTAGCGGGGGGGATAGCACAGATACGCAGTATTTT. Amino acid sequence: CASSSRAASGGDSTDTQYF.

The sample holds many counts of this clonotype. The chain carries TRBV5-5 and TRBJ2-7; 12 positions agree with TRBD2. V lost 6 bases, J lost 1 base, and 5 bases stayed unmatched. CDR1 is SGHKS and CDR2 is YYEKEE in the germline V gene (reference sequence). The CDR3 contains 15 residues. DNA for the CDR3: TGTGCCAGCACCGTAGGACTAGCGGGATCCTACGAGCAGTACTTC. Translated, it gives CASTVGLAGSYEQYF.

This clonotype was observed a handful of times. The chain carries TRBV5-1 and TRBJ2-7, with 7 bases fitting TRBD1. J lost 3 bases, V lost 4 bases, and 7 bases had no gene match. The CDR3 has 14 residues. Germline CDR1 SGHRS, CDR2 YFSETQ. CDR3 in amino acids: CASSERQGNYEQYF. CDR3 nucleotides: TGCGCCAGCAGCGAGCGACAGGGCAACTACGAGCAGTACTTC.

This clonotype was observed many times. The chain uses TRBV11-2 and TRBJ2-1; D is perhaps TRBD2 (6 bases). V was cut by 7 bases and J by 8 bases, with 15 bases left in between. The CDR3 length is 13 residues. Germline assignment: CDR1 SGHAT and CDR2 FQNNGV. The CDR3 coding sequence is TGTGCCAGCACTGTCGGGAGCTGGCATGAGCAGTTCTTC. Translating it yields CASTVGSWHEQFF.

The chain couples TRBV14 to TRBJ1-1; a possible D gene is TRBD1 (6 bases). CDR1 and CDR2 from the germline V gene are SGHDN and FVKESK. Trimming removed 1 base at V and 0 bases at J, with 12 bases between. The CDR3 consists of 16 residues. CDR3 coding DNA: TGTGCCAGCAGCCAAGGGACAGCAATCATGAACACTGAAGCTTTCTTT. Amino acids: CASSQGTAIMNTEAFF. Full variable domain (rest looked up from reference TRBV14 and TRBJ1-1): EAGVTQFPSHSVIEKGQTVTLRCDPISGHDNLYWYRRVMGKEIKFLLHFVKESKQDESGMPNNRFLAERTGGTYSTLKVQPAELEDSGVYFCASSQGTAIMNTEAFFGQGTRLTVV.

The chain has TRBV7-4 and TRBJ1-5; D unresolved. The CDR3 spans 16 residues. CDR1 is SGHVT, CDR2 SQSDAQ, per germline. V lost 0 bases and J 0 bases, leaving 9 bases between the germline ends. The CDR3 DNA is TGTGCCAGCAGCTTAGCGCCAGACTATAGCAATCAGCCCCAGCATTTT. Its protein product is CASSLAPDYSNQPQHF.

This clonotype was picked up many times. The J gene is TRBJ2-5, the V gene TRBV7-2; D is unclear. CDR3 length equals 14 residues. Trimming stripped 1 base from V and 2 bases from J, with 8 bases between. CDR1 is SGHTA and CDR2 is FQGNSA in the germline V gene. In DNA, the CDR3 is TGTGCCAGCAGCTTAGTCCCGGAGCAAGAGACCCAGTACTTC. Translation: CASSLVPEQETQYF.

This clonotype has a handful of counts. The rearrangement links TRBV11-3 to TRBJ2-5, with 8 bases that match TRBD1. Germline V gene data show CDR1 as SGHNT and CDR2 as YENEEA. V dropped 1 base and J dropped 1; count of bases not matched to a gene: 14. The CDR3 totals 19 residues. The CDR3 here is CASSLGTPGQGLTQETQYF. CDR3 DNA: TGTGCCAGCAGCTTAGGCACCCCAGGACAGGGCCTCACCCAAGAGACCCAGTACTTC.

There are many counts of this clonotype. The chain has TRBV7-6 and TRBJ1-6; D gene ambiguous. The germline V and J ends were trimmed by 1 base and 7 bases, with 8 bases remaining between them. The CDR3 covers 14 residues. Germline-derived CDR1 and CDR2 are SGHVS and FNYEAQ. CDR3 loop: CASSLGSGNSPLHF. CDR3 coding DNA: TGTGCCAGCAGCTTAGGGTCGGGGAATTCACCCCTCCACTTT.

The J gene is TRBJ2-3, the V gene TRBV5-4; 7 bases are shared with TRBD2. V lost 4 bases and J lost 5; bases outside the gene matches: 16. CDR3 size: 17 residues. The V gene's germline CDR1 is SGHNT and CDR2 YYREEE (reference sequence). The CDR3 nucleotides are TGTGCCAGCAGCGTCGTCCCCAGCGGGATTGATAGAGATACGCAGTATTTT. The encoded protein is CASSVVPSGIDRDTQYF.

The chain combines TRBV6-1 with TRBJ1-1; 9 bases are shared with TRBD1. V was clipped by 5 bases and J by 4 bases; unmatched bases: 11. Germline assignment: CDR1 MNHNS and CDR2 SASEGT. The CDR3 runs to 16 residues. The CDR3 coding sequence is TGTGCCAGCAGTCTATATGGACAGGGGTCGGGCACTGAAGCTTTCTTT. Amino acid sequence: CASSLYGQGSGTEAFF.

V usage is TRBV28 and J usage is TRBJ1-2; D gene ambiguous. Germline assignment: CDR1 MDHEN and CDR2 SYDVKM. With 3 bases removed from V and 4 bases from J, the gap between germline ends came to 9 bases. CDR3 length: 13 amino acids. In nucleotides, the CDR3 is TGTGCCAGCAGTTTCCGGGTCGGCTATGGCTACACCTTC. Translated: CASSFRVGYGYTF.

The chain uses TRBV9 and TRBJ2-7; 8 nucleotides line up with TRBD2. This CDR3 has 14 residues. V trimming: 4 bases; J trimming: 5 bases; junction bases outside the gene matches: 8. From germline, CDR1 is SGDLS and CDR2 YYNGEE. The CDR3 reads CASSPSGSVHEQYF. The DNA of the CDR3 is TGTGCCAGCAGCCCGAGCGGGAGTGTCCACGAGCAGTACTTC.

This clonotype came up many times. V gene TRBV7-2 combines with J gene TRBJ1-5; D is unresolved. With 1 base removed from V and 0 bases from J, the gap between germline ends came to 7 bases. The V gene's germline CDR1 is SGHTA and CDR2 FQGNSA. The length of the CDR3 is 15 residues. CDR3 coding DNA: TGTGCCAGCAGCTTAGGTTGGGGTAGCAATCAGCCCCAGCATTTT. Its protein product is CASSLGWGSNQPQHF.

The chain employs TRBV27 and TRBJ2-5, with D possibly being TRBD1 (6 bases). V lost 4 bases to trimming and J lost 6 bases, with 12 bases between them. The V gene's germline CDR1 is MNHEY and CDR2 SMNVEV (reference sequence). CDR3 length equals 13 residues. CDR3 DNA: TGTGCCAGCAGTTCAGGGGCCCTGAAGACCCAGTACTTC. Its protein product is CASSSGALKTQYF.

There are a few counts of this clonotype. V usage is TRBV4-1 and J usage is TRBJ2-7; D may be TRBD1 (5 bases). The CDR3 covers 14 residues. Germline assignment: CDR1 MGHRA and CDR2 YSYEKL. The V end was cut by 0 bases, the J end by 2 bases, with 8 bases between. CDR3 amino acids: CASSQDSRAYEQYF. DNA of the CDR3: TGCGCCAGCAGCCAAGACTCCAGGGCCTACGAGCAGTACTTC.

The genes are TRBV11-2 and TRBJ2-1; 10 positions match TRBD2. The CDR3 contains 18 residues. The germline V gene encodes CDR1 SGHAT and CDR2 FQNNGV. J was trimmed by 6 bases and V by 1 base; bases with no gene match: 12. The CDR3 sequence is CASSLVGVAGGMVNEQFF. CDR3 DNA: TGTGCCAGCAGCTTAGTGGGGGTAGCGGGGGGCATGGTCAATGAGCAGTTCTTC.

This clonotype was picked up a small number of times. This chain connects TRBV20-1 to TRBJ2-1; D possibly corresponds to TRBD2 (7 bases). The CDR3 covers 14 residues. Germline CDR1 reads DFQATT; CDR2 reads SNEGSKA (reference sequence). V was pared by 5 bases and J by 5 bases, with 16 bases between. The CDR3 loop is CSASGGGGDNEQFF. In nucleotides, the CDR3 is TGCAGTGCTTCGGGAGGAGGGGGGGACAATGAGCAGTTCTTC.